The source of this T cell receptor (beta chain) is a study of response to subunit inactivated influenza vaccine. The study, taken as a whole, reports: The authors offered the suggestion that each seasonal influenza vaccination recruits few new T cells.

Via MiXCR, TCRdb re-called the RT-PCR reads, giving one row per CDR3 protein. The repertoire has almost 250,000 distinct CDR3 sequences, 12% of them found once; the top ten carry approximately 8.4%. This clonotype was seen just once. Its specificity is not known. The junction and the germline gene differ at one end; a read error may be behind it. Germline CDR1 reads SNHLY; CDR2 reads FYNNEI. The CDR3 sequence is 16 residues long. Specimen: non-naive T cells sorted from PBMCs, collected 14 to 15 days before vaccination. The chain is built from TRBV2 and TRBJ2-4; D unresolved. This receptor was obtained from a man between 45 and 60 years old who received an inactivated influenza vaccine. This CDR3 is CASSDIPTRAQNIQYF. The CDR3, as DNA: TGTGCCAGCAGTGATATACCGACAAGAGCCCAAAACATTCAGTACTTC.